Listed below are T cell receptor beta chains from one sample, sequenced in a study of identical twins. Using its own MiXCR run on the 5' RACE reads, TCRdb lists one record per CDR3 protein. The table has about 160,000 distinct CDR3 sequences, around 3.6% seen once; the top ten hold more than 7%. Sequencing was carried out using memory T cells sorted from blood. These receptors came from a man between 18 and 29 years old in good health. CDR3s include the opening cysteine and the closing phenylalanine or tryptophan. Each record gives: J gene, V gene, D gene, clone size, CDR3 DNA, CDR3 protein. A D gene is named only where the DNA matches it firmly. A row's size may be missing; if present it is once, few, many or a size class.

TRBJ2-7 | TRBV27 | TRBD2 | many | TGTGCCAGCAGTTTTATAGCGGGAGGGTACGAGCAGTACTTC | CASSFIAGGYEQYF
TRBJ2-2 | TRBV15 | - | few | TGTGCCACCAGCAGAATGCAGCACACCGGGGAGCTGTTTTTT | CATSRMQHTGELFF
TRBJ2-7 | TRBV28 | TRBD1 | many | TGTGCCAGCAAACGGGACAGGGGGGGGTACGAGCAGTACTTC | CASKRDRGGYEQYF
TRBJ2-1 | TRBV5-4 | TRBD2 | many | TGTGCCAGCAGCTTGGTACCTAGCGGGAGAGGGACCTTGACAGATGAGCAGTTCTTC | CASSLVPSGRGTLTDEQFF
TRBJ1-5 | TRBV7-9 | - | many | TGTGCCAGCAGCCTGGACAGCGGGTATAGCAATCAGCCCCAGCATTTT | CASSLDSGYSNQPQHF
TRBJ1-3 | TRBV5-1 | - | many | TGCGCCAGCAGCTTGGAAGGCAACTCTGGAAACACCATATATTTT | CASSLEGNSGNTIYF
TRBJ2-3 | TRBV7-2 | TRBD2 | - | TGTGCCAGCAGCTCGGGACTAGCGGGGCTCAGCACAGATACGCAGTATTTT | CASSSGLAGLSTDTQYF
TRBJ2-7 | TRBV15 | - | many | TGTGCCACCAGCAGAGCGGGAGCTATCTACGAGCAGTACTTC | CATSRAGAIYEQYF
TRBJ2-2 | TRBV7-8 | - | many | TGTGCCAGCAGCCTCCGGACGCAGAACACCGGGGAGCTGTTTTTT | CASSLRTQNTGELFF
TRBJ2-1 | TRBV28 | TRBD1 | many | TGTGCCAGCATCCATTCAAGGGGGCGCGAGTTGAGTGAGCAGTTCTTC | CASIHSRGRELSEQFF
TRBJ2-3 | TRBV7-6 | - | - | TGTGCCAGCAGCCTAGAACCTAGGTCAGATACGCAGTATTTT | CASSLEPRSDTQYF
TRBJ2-2 | TRBV7-2 | TRBD2 | many | TGTGCCAGCAGCTTAGAGCTAGCGGGTTCCGGGGAGCTGTTTTTT | CASSLELAGSGELFF
TRBJ2-6 | TRBV6-6 | - | many | TGTGCCAGCTTGCGTGGGGCCAACGTCCTGACTTTC | CASLRGANVLTF
TRBJ2-3 | TRBV28 | - | many | TGTGCCAGCAGTTTAGGACAACCCACAGATACGCAGTATTTT | CASSLGQPTDTQYF
TRBJ2-2 | TRBV27 | - | many | TGTGCCAGCAGTTATGGCAGGGGGGACACCGGGGAGCTGTTTTTT | CASSYGRGDTGELFF
TRBJ1-2 | TRBV7-9 | - | few | TGTGCCAGCAGCGAAAGACAGGCACCCCCTCATGGCTACACCTTC | CASSERQAPPHGYTF
TRBJ1-1 | TRBV11-3 | - | many | TGTGCCAGCAGCGGACAGCCCACTGAAGCTTTCTTT | CASSGQPTEAFF
TRBJ2-7 | TRBV12-3/TRBV12-4 | - | many | TGTGCCAGCAGCCCTGACAAGGATAGCTCCTACGAGCAGTACTTC | CASSPDKDSSYEQYF